This TCR beta chain was profiled in a study of blood T cell repertoires in COVID-19 (dated by TCRdb to 2019 to 2021). Study-level background: Samples from collaborators originated in the United States, Italy and Spain and spanned both the acute and convalescent phases of COVID-19. HLA class I and class II types, where available, came from metadata supplied by the sample provider rather than from assay-based typing. The repertoires were released in a freely available public database meant as a resource for research on the immune response to SARS-CoV-2. The dataset comprised deeply sampled blood TCRbeta repertoires from subjects exposed to, actively infected with, or recovered from COVID-19. The samples were drawn from the first 160 participants of the ongoing ImmuneRACE study and from some 1,300 subjects provided by 6 global collaborators. The prospective study material was composed of cDNA or gDNA derived from T cells, B-cell-depleted T cells, or PBMCs. Nearly every sample came with metadata listing a de-identified subject ID, COVID-19 status, age in years and sex.

TCRbeta CDR3 regions were amplified from genomic DNA by means of the immunoSEQ Assay, a bias-controlled multiplex PCR. The authors' analysis ran thus. The number of nucleated cells in each sample was estimated by amplification of reference gene primers within the assay. To quantify the absolute abundance of each unique TCRbeta CDR3 rearrangement, sequence reads were collapsed and filtered. For each sample, productive Simpson clonality was calculated as the square root of Simpson's diversity index over productive rearrangements. In its TCRdb copy, this immuneACCESS table keeps in-frame sequences only and misses some clones. Where compared with another copy, unresolved V genes explain less than half of these, and the others have no known cause. D and trimming were read from the DNA, whereas the V and J calls and clone size are those reported in that table. Present in this sample are 150,000 to 200,000 clones, more than 65% of which were seen just once. In total, the top ten clones hold over 2.5% of the sample.

General conclusions and limits of the study: Clinical and demographic metadata were provided uncurated, with the amount varying by source and participant.

Whole blood was collected in K2EDTA tubes by collaborating institutions according to the institutions' own protocols. Collaborator samples were shipped for TCRbeta analysis as frozen whole blood, isolated PBMCs, or DNA extracted from either sample type. CDR1 is given as LNHDA and CDR2 as SQIVND, both from the germline V gene (reference sequence). A distance of 14 bases separates the germline ends of V and J, which lose 3 bases and 5 bases respectively. The CDR3 holds 14 amino acids from the cysteine to the phenylalanine. Only CDR3 DNA is held: 42 bases, read in frame from base 1. Remarks on this clone: The specificity of this receptor is unknown. Qualities for individual bases were not recorded, and no much larger clone is one base off.

This TCR came from a human donor with acute or convalescent COVID-19. The donor label of this sample is uncertain. The chain links TRBV19 with TRBJ2-7; matching of 5 bases hints at TRBD2 as the D gene. The specimen was peripheral blood. The DNA sequence is given as TGTGCCAGTAGTATCACCGGGGTGCCGGACGAGCAGTACTTC. The encoded protein is CASSITGVPDEQYF.